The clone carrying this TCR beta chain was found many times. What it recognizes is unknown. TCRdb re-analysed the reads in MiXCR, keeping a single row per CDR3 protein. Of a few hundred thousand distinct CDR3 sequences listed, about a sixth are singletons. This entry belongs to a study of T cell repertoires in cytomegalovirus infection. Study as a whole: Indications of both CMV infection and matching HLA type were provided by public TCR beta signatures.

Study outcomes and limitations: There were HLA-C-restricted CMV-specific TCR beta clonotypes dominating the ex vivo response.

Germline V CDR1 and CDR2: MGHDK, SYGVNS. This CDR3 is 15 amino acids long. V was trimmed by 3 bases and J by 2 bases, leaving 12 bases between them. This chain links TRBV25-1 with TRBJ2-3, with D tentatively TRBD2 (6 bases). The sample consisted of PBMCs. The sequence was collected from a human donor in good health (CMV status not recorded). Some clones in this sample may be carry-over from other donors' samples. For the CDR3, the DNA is TGTGCCAGCAGTGACCCGGGACTCTACACAGATACGCAGTATTTT. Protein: CASSDPGLYTDTQYF. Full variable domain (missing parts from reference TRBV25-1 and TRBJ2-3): EADIYQTPRYLVIGTGKKITLECSQTMGHDKMYWYQQDPGMELHLIHYSYGVNSTEKGDLSSESTVSRIRTEHFPLTLESARPSHTSQYLCASSDPGLYTDTQYFGPGTRLTVL.